This T cell receptor beta chain derives from a study of chemoradiotherapy in HPV16-positive cancers (dated by TCRdb to the early 2020s). A note on the overall study: Candidate HPV-specific T-cell clones and common TCR motifs were defined by functional T-cell assays performed on cells from a couple of HPV16-positive patients. The study set out to ask whether T-cell immunity against the HPV oncoproteins E6 and E7 changes over the course of chemoradiotherapy and whether that immunity affects survival. The candidate HPV-specific TCRs and motifs were then tracked in TCR repertoires from 80 to 95 patients with HPV-related cancers. The research as a whole found: The functional definition of HPV-specific T cells was derived from only two HPV16-positive patients, and the survival association was reported for HPV16-positive patients. Expansion of candidate HPV-specific clones and E7-related TCR motifs was observed in the tumor microenvironment during treatment, whereas no such expansion was observed for non-HPV-specific T cells. Improved recurrence-free survival in HPV16-positive patients was associated with expansion of HPV-responsive T cells during chemoradiotherapy.

Repertoires were sampled multiple times during chemoradiotherapy, which allowed clonal expansion in the tumor microenvironment to be followed. The library was made by the immunoSEQ multiplex PCR assay. TCRdb took over this immuneACCESS table, retaining in-frame rearrangements with V and J assigned. Such tables are incomplete; in checked studies, under half of the missing clones stem from an unresolved V gene, and the remainder is unexplained. The sample table shows fewer than 40,000 clones, and roughly 90% are seen once. In total, the top ten clones hold 3.6% of the sample. To note about this clone: The antigen it binds to is not known. The record has no base qualities; no much larger clone is one base away.

The sample in question was blood, obtained from a patient who underwent chemoradiotherapy. The receptor's source is a human donor with HPV-associated anogenital cancer.

The nucleotides read TGCGCCAGCAGCCAACCTACACAGGGACCGAACTATGGCTACACCTTC. The resulting protein is CASSQPTQGPNYGYTF. The sequence links TRBV4-1 to TRBJ1-2; TRBD1 could be the D gene, as 6 bases match. The CDR1 and CDR2 encoded by the germline V gene are MGHRA and YSYEKL. From cysteine to phenylalanine, the CDR3 is 16 amino acids long. Only the CDR3 region is kept as DNA, spanning 48 bases read in frame from base 1. The junction carries 15 bases between V and J, which are trimmed by 2 bases and 2 bases respectively.